This paragraph covers one T cell receptor beta chain sequence. One end of the junction is discordant with germline, which a read error may explain. This record belongs to a study of blood T cell repertoires in COVID-19. Across the whole study: The samples span acute and convalescent COVID-19 from the United States, Italy and Spain. PBMCs, B-cell-depleted T cells, or T cells were the source of the cDNA or gDNA that made up the material.

CDR1 is SSHAT and CDR2 is FNYEAQ in the germline V gene (reference sequence). This CDR3 contains 15 residues. Measured with immunoSEQ multiplex PCR; TCRdb has only the in-frame clones, and not every one. The top ten hold about 15% of the sample, which has roughly 50,000 clones, 65% to 80% seen once. The chain employs TRBV7-7 and TRBJ2-7, with TRBD2 as a possible D gene (6 bases). This TCR was sampled from a human donor with active or convalescent COVID-19. The donor label of this sample is uncertain. The source material was peripheral blood. The CDR3 DNA reads TGTGCTAGCAGCTTGCGGGACTCGGCGATCTACGAGCAGTACTTC. This translates into CASSLRDSAIYEQYF.